One and the same sample provided the 32 T cell receptor beta chains below, sequenced in a study of blood T cells in healthy people across ages. A second 7 to 11 cycle PCR used barcoded and J-beta primers. TCRdb re-derived calls from the 5' RACE reads in MiXCR, one entry per CDR3 protein. The table has about 1 million distinct CDR3 sequences, 40% to 45% seen once. What was sequenced was blood. The receptors originated from a woman aged 55 to 70 in good health.

This rearrangement joins TRBV15 to TRBJ2-7; D call uncertain. Germline V gives CDR1 LNHNV, CDR2 YYDKDF (reference sequence). The CDR3 extends over 13 amino acids. The CDR3 region is CASGPGSPYEQYF. The CDR3 DNA reads TGTGCTAGTGGCCCGGGTAGCCCCTACGAGCAGTACTTC.

The rearrangement links TRBV29-1 to TRBJ2-7, with 10 positions matching TRBD2. Germline-derived CDR1 and CDR2 are SQVTM and ANQGSEA. The CDR3 extends over 14 amino acids. V was clipped by 6 bases and J by 7 bases; unmatched bases: 12. The CDR3 DNA sequence: TGCAGCGTCCGCCCTAGCGGGAGAACAGTAGAGCAGTACTTC. Its protein product is CSVRPSGRTVEQYF.

This clonotype has more than one count but fewer than ten. The chain is built from TRBV30 and TRBJ1-2; D is uncertain. The CDR3 consists of 11 residues. CDR1 is GTSNPN and CDR2 is SVGIG in the germline V gene (reference sequence). V lost 8 bases and J lost 4, with 11 bases in between. The CDR3 protein is CATAWGYGYTF. CDR3 in DNA: TGTGCCACCGCGTGGGGCTATGGCTACACCTTC.

Concerning this clonotype itself: One end of the junction fails to match germline, which may point to a read error. The chain joins TRBV5-1 to TRBJ2-3; 7 bases agree with TRBD2. The CDR3 is 16 amino acids. Germline assignment: CDR1 SGHRS and CDR2 YFSETQ. CDR3 region: CASSPGLGGSTDTQYF. The CDR3 nucleotides are TGCGCCAGCAGCCCCGGATTGGGCGGGAGCACCGATACGCAGTATTTT. The full variable domain, with the rest looked up from reference TRBV5-1 and TRBJ2-3, is KAGVTQTPRYLIKTRGQQVTLSCSPISGHRSVSWYQQTPGQGLQFLFEYFSETQRNKGNFPGRFSGRQFSNSRSEMNVSTLELGDSALYLCASSPGLGGSTDTQYFGPGTRLTVL.

The gene calls are TRBV28 and TRBJ2-3; D ambiguous. The V gene's germline CDR1 is MDHEN and CDR2 SYDVKM. The CDR3 extends over 14 amino acids. The ends were cut back, 8 bases at V and 3 bases at J, with 15 bases in the middle. CDR3 in amino acids: CASQLIPMTDTQYF. CDR3 DNA: TGTGCCAGCCAATTAATCCCTATGACAGATACGCAGTATTTT.

The V gene is TRBV4-1, the J gene TRBJ1-5, with D unclear. The CDR3 is made up of 13 amino acids. CDR1 and CDR2 from the germline V gene are MGHRA and YSYEKL. Trimming pared 4 bases from V and 5 bases from J, leaving 9 bases between. The CDR3, as DNA: TGCGCCAGCAGCCCTGCCATAGATCAGCCCCAGCATTTT. Residues: CASSPAIDQPQHF.

This clonotype was counted only a few times. V gene TRBV27 combines with J gene TRBJ1-5; possibly TRBD1 for D (5 bases). The CDR3 consists of 14 residues. V was clipped by 4 bases and J by 9 bases, with 16 bases between them. Per germline, CDR1 MNHEY and CDR2 SMNVEV (reference sequence). CDR3 amino acids: CASSSRVGARPQHF. The CDR3 nucleotides are TGTGCCAGCAGTTCTCGGGTTGGGGCCAGGCCCCAGCATTTT.

The chain has TRBV20-1 and TRBJ2-7; TRBD1 aligns across 8 bases. The CDR3 sequence is 15 residues long. Trimming removed 0 bases from V and 2 bases from J; junction bases left unmatched: 6. The germline V gene has CDR1 DFQATT and CDR2 SNEGSKA (reference sequence). The CDR3 region has the DNA TGCAGTGCTAGAGATGTGGAGGGACAGGCCTACGAGCAGTACTTC. Its translation is CSARDVEGQAYEQYF.

The chain couples TRBV29-1 to TRBJ2-1; tentative D call: TRBD1 (6 bases). With the DNA end fitting TRBJ2-7 better, the J assignment may be wrong. Germline assignment: CDR1 SQVTM and CDR2 ANQGSEA. The CDR3 is 15 amino acids. The CDR3 DNA sequence: TGCAGCGTTGAAGGGCAGGGGAGCTCCTACAATGAGCAGTACTTC. Protein product: CSVEGQGSSYNEQYF.

As DNA, the CDR3 is TGTGCCAGCAGCCACCTGGGGGAGCACTATGGCTACACCTTC. It encodes CASSHLGEHYGYTF. The rearrangement links TRBV4-2 to TRBJ1-2; D is possibly TRBD1 (5 bases). The V gene lost 3 bases and the J gene lost 3 bases, with 11 bases spanning the gap. Per the germline V gene, CDR1 is LGHNA and CDR2 is YNFKEQ. The CDR3 has 14 residues.

The V call is TRBV27, the J call TRBJ1-5, with D tentatively TRBD1 (6 bases). V lost 2 bases and J 6 bases, leaving 14 bases between the germline ends. Germline CDR1 is MNHEY and CDR2 is SMNVEV (reference sequence). CDR3 size: 15 residues. The CDR3 loop reads CASSLRGSASQPQHF. In nucleotides, the CDR3 is TGTGCCAGCAGTTTAAGGGGGAGCGCTTCTCAGCCCCAGCATTTT.

The chain carries TRBV27 and TRBJ2-3, with 7 bases fitting TRBD2. The germline V gene encodes CDR1 MNHEY and CDR2 SMNVEV (reference sequence). V shed 6 bases and J 2 bases; nucleotides not matched to a gene: 14. This CDR3 has 17 amino acids. CDR3 nucleotides: TGTGCCAGCAGCACCACGTCTAGCGGCCCGATCACAGATACGCAGTATTTT. It is translated as CASSTTSSGPITDTQYF.

The table lists this clonotype with a few counts. This chain connects TRBV28 to TRBJ2-7; D might be TRBD1 (6 bases). The CDR3 covers 15 residues. The germline V and J ends were trimmed by 6 bases and 0 bases, with 15 bases remaining between them. Looked up from germline, CDR1 is MDHEN and CDR2 is SYDVKM. The CDR3 sequence is CASSFPTGFSYEQYF. CDR3 DNA: TGTGCCAGCAGCTTTCCGACAGGATTCTCCTACGAGCAGTACTTC.

There are a few counts of this clonotype. V usage is TRBV3-1 and J usage is TRBJ2-1; TRBD2 might be the D (6 bases). In germline, CDR1 is LGHDT, CDR2 YNNKEL (reference sequence). The CDR3 covers 16 residues. V shed 2 bases and J shed 3 bases, with 14 bases lying between them. The chain's CDR3 is CASSQLHRDFYNEQFF. The CDR3 nucleotides read TGTGCCAGCAGCCAACTACACCGGGACTTCTACAATGAGCAGTTCTTC.

The chain employs TRBV7-6 and TRBJ1-6; D is ambiguous. This CDR3 has 17 amino acids. Germline CDR1 SGHVS, CDR2 FNYEAQ. V was cut by 5 bases and J by 4 bases, with 18 bases left in between. CDR3 in amino acids: CASSKSDEKSYNSPLHF. Here the CDR3 DNA reads TGTGCCAGCAGCAAAAGCGACGAGAAAAGTTATAATTCACCCCTCCACTTT.

The V and J genes are TRBV7-9 and TRBJ2-7, with D unresolved. V gave up 5 bases and J gave up 3 bases, with 17 bases separating them. The CDR3 consists of 15 residues. Germline CDR1 is SEHNR and CDR2 is FQNEAQ (reference sequence). CDR3 nucleotide sequence: TGTGCCAGCAGCGCCGATGTGGGAAGCTTCTACGAGCAGTACTTC. This gives the protein CASSADVGSFYEQYF.

V gene TRBV5-1 combines with J gene TRBJ1-4, with a possible D match to TRBD1 (5 bases). V was shortened by 0 bases and J by 0 bases, with 9 bases between the two germline ends. Looked up from germline, CDR1 is SGHRS and CDR2 is YFSETQ. The CDR3 covers 16 residues. The CDR3 loop reads CASSLGTGATNEKLFF. CDR3 DNA: TGCGCCAGCAGCTTGGGAACAGGAGCAACTAATGAAAAACTGTTTTTT.

This sequence joins TRBV20-1 and TRBJ1-5; no definite D call. Per the germline V gene, CDR1 is DFQATT and CDR2 is SNEGSKA (reference sequence). Trimming left V 7 bases short and J 1 base short, with 17 bases between. This CDR3 has 15 residues. CDR3 nucleotides: TGCAGTGTATACGGCGGGGATGGGAGCAATCAGCCCCAGCATTTT. It encodes CSVYGGDGSNQPQHF.

This clonotype was observed a handful of times. The chain has TRBV24-1 and TRBJ2-3; TRBD1 matches 8 bases. The CDR3 is 16 residues long. Germline CDR1 reads KGHDR; CDR2 reads SFDVKD. V gave up 10 bases and J gave up 2 bases; unmatched junction bases: 13. The CDR3: CATSGGQTGLTDTQYF. The DNA for the CDR3 is TGTGCCACTTCAGGGGGCCAGACAGGGCTCACAGATACGCAGTATTTT.

The rearrangement uses TRBV7-9 and TRBJ2-1; 8 bases fit TRBD1. The CDR3 is 13 residues long. Losses at the gene ends were 7 bases for V and 5 bases for J; bases not matched to a gene: 4. Germline V CDR1 and CDR2: SEHNR, FQNEAQ (reference sequence). Here the CDR3 reads CASTRTGNNEQFF. The DNA for the CDR3 is TGTGCCAGCACACGGACAGGGAACAATGAGCAGTTCTTC.

The table lists this clonotype with a few counts. V and J are TRBV20-1 and TRBJ2-5; 15 bases line up with TRBD2. Looked up from germline, CDR1 is DFQATT and CDR2 is SNEGSKA (reference sequence). The CDR3 totals 13 residues. The CDR3 nucleotides read TGCTCGGGACTAGCGGGAGGTTCAAAGACCCAGTACTTC. The encoded protein is CSGLAGGSKTQYF.

The rearrangement uses TRBV7-9 and TRBJ1-2, with TRBD1 as a possible D gene (5 bases). The CDR3 covers 16 residues. Between the trimmed V and J ends, which lost 1 base and 7 bases, there was a span of 19 bases. Germline lookup yields CDR1 SEHNR and CDR2 FQNEAQ (reference sequence). CDR3 DNA sequence: TGTGCCAGCAGCTTAGGGGCAGGGATCGGTGACGGTGGCTACACCTTC. Its translation: CASSLGAGIGDGGYTF.

The chain carries TRBV4-2 and TRBJ1-2; unclear D gene. From germline, CDR1 is LGHNA and CDR2 YNFKEQ. The CDR3 sequence is 15 residues long. V was pared by 0 bases and J by 0 bases, with 8 bases between. CDR3 amino acids: CASSQEIQANYGYTF. CDR3 coding DNA: TGTGCCAGCAGCCAAGAAATACAAGCTAACTATGGCTACACCTTC.

In this sample, this clonotype turned up a few times. The CDR3 region has the DNA TGTGCCATCAGACTAGCGGGACAAGAGACCCAGTACTTC. Translating it yields CAIRLAGQETQYF. This chain uses TRBV10-3 with TRBJ2-5; 10 bases align to TRBD2. Germline V lookup: CDR1 ENHRY, CDR2 SYGVKD. This CDR3 has 13 residues. Trimming at V came to 6 bases and at J to 2 bases, leaving 0 bases not matched to a gene.

The chain employs TRBV20-1 and TRBJ2-5, with D tentatively TRBD2 (6 bases). The CDR3 is made up of 12 amino acids. The germline CDR1 and CDR2 sequences are DFQATT and SNEGSKA (reference sequence). V lost 3 bases and J 4 bases, leaving 9 bases between the germline ends. The CDR3 here is CSASGRGETQYF. CDR3 nucleotide sequence: TGCAGTGCTAGCGGGAGAGGAGAGACCCAGTACTTC.

The gene calls are TRBV6-1 and TRBJ2-5; 9 bases align to TRBD2. CDR1 MNHNS and CDR2 SASEGT come from the germline V gene. This CDR3 is built from 16 residues. The junction had 21 bases not matched to a gene; V was cut back by 8 bases and J by 11 bases. The CDR3 spells CASRHGVAGAYNEQYF. For the CDR3, the DNA is TGTGCCAGCCGCCACGGAGTAGCGGGAGCCTACAATGAGCAGTACTTC.

The chain has TRBV28 and TRBJ2-7, with 11 bases identical to TRBD2. The closer fit of TRBJ2-5 to the DNA end suggests the J call may be wrong. The V gene's germline CDR1 is MDHEN and CDR2 SYDVKM. The CDR3 length is 15 residues. In nucleotides, the CDR3 is TGTGCCAGCAGTCCTCATATAGCGGGAGGGGAGACCCAGTACTTC. Its protein is CASSPHIAGGETQYF.

The chain links TRBV30 to TRBJ2-7, with D perhaps being TRBD1 or TRBD2 (5 bases each). The J call may not be correct, given that the DNA end is closer to TRBJ2-5. The CDR3 length is 12 residues. Germline V lookup: CDR1 GTSNPN, CDR2 SVGIG (reference sequence). The CDR3 reads CAWSSGSETQYF. CDR3 DNA: TGTGCCTGGAGTTCAGGGAGTGAGACCCAGTACTTC.

The chain carries TRBV20-1 and TRBJ2-5; possible D gene TRBD2, 5 bases. The ends were cut back, 0 bases at V and 2 bases at J, with 10 bases in the middle. This CDR3 has 14 amino acids. The germline CDR1 and CDR2 sequences are DFQATT and SNEGSKA (reference sequence). CDR3 region: CSARDSSAQETQYF. For the CDR3, the DNA is TGCAGTGCTAGAGATAGTAGCGCGCAAGAGACCCAGTACTTC.

A few counts support this clonotype. The CDR3: CAIRPGLAGTGSYNEQFF. The DNA of the CDR3 is TGTGCCATCAGGCCGGGACTAGCGGGAACGGGTTCCTACAATGAGCAGTTCTTC. This rearrangement joins TRBV10-3 to TRBJ2-1; 13 nucleotides align to TRBD2. With 6 bases clipped from V and 1 base from J, the junction kept 9 bases outside the gene matches. Germline CDR1 is ENHRY and CDR2 is SYGVKD. This CDR3 is 18 amino acids long.

This chain uses TRBV10-3 with TRBJ2-1; D unresolved. CDR1 is ENHRY and CDR2 is SYGVKD in the germline V gene. The CDR3 length is 12 residues. The germline V and J ends were trimmed by 2 bases and 10 bases, with 9 bases remaining between them. CDR3 bases: TGTGCCATCAGTGAGGGGTACGTCGAGCAGTTCTTC. This encodes CAISEGYVEQFF.

The chain carries TRBV7-2 and TRBJ1-5; TRBD1 might be the D (6 bases). Between the trimmed V and J ends, which lost 3 bases and 4 bases, there was a span of 13 bases. From germline, CDR1 is SGHTA and CDR2 FQGNSA. The CDR3 is 15 amino acids. CDR3 residues: CASSFMGARNQPQHF. The DNA of the CDR3 is TGTGCCAGCAGCTTTATGGGGGCCCGGAATCAGCCCCAGCATTTT.